What follows are 30 T cell receptor beta chains derived from one specimen sequenced in a study of tumor and adjacent non-tumor tissue in lung cancer. This sample's RNA came from whole unsorted tissue. This non-tumor lung sample came from over 3 cm beyond the tumor edge. The library came from three nested PCR rounds adapted from ARM-PCR protocols. MiXCR, run by TCRdb on the multiplex PCR reads, gives a single entry per CDR3 protein. The table has 100,000 or so distinct CDR3 sequences, about 80% seen once. Sequencing was carried out using distant non-tumor lung tissue. These receptors came from a man between 60 and 75 years old with small cell lung cancer.

This clonotype was seen a few times. Mismatch with germline at one junction end may stem from a read error. The V and J genes are TRBV5-1 and TRBJ2-2; 8 bases match TRBD1. The length of the CDR3 is 15 residues. Germline CDR1 reads SGHRS; CDR2 reads YFSETQ. The DNA for the CDR3 is TGCTCCAGCTCCCTGACAGGGGTCGGCACCGGGGAGCTGTTTTTT. Translating gives CSSSLTGVGTGELFF.

Note on this clonotype: Because it lacks the conserved phenylalanine or tryptophan at the end, this CDR3 is likely a read error. The chain joins TRBV11-1 to TRBJ2-1, with 13 bases aligning to TRBD2. There are 18 residues in the CDR3. V trimming: 4 bases; J trimming: 7 bases; junction bases outside the gene matches: 13. In germline, CDR1 is SGHAT, CDR2 FQDESV (reference sequence). CDR3 protein: CASSSEPRTSGSGNEQFL. CDR3 DNA sequence: TGTGCCAGCAGCTCAGAACCAAGGACTAGCGGGAGTGGTAATGAGCAGTTCTTA.

On this clonotype itself: At one boundary the junction diverges from the germline segment, which might be a read error. V usage is TRBV20-1 and J usage is TRBJ2-1; D is possibly TRBD2 (5 bases). Germline V gene sequence: CDR1 DFQATT, CDR2 SNEGSKA (reference sequence). There are 14 residues in the CDR3. In nucleotides, the CDR3 is TGTAGTACTAGAGGGATCAGCGGTTACAATGAGAAGTTCTTC. Translation: CSTRGISGYNEKFF.

Comments on this clonotype: The junction differs from germline at one of its ends, possibly a read error. The CDR3 sequence is CASSQDLRASTGELLF. CDR3 DNA sequence: TGTGCCAGCAGCCAAGATCTAAGGGCGAGCACCGGGGAGCTGCTTTTT. The chain links TRBV4-2 to TRBJ2-2; D is possibly TRBD2 (5 bases). This CDR3 has 16 residues. Germline CDR1 and CDR2: LGHNA and YNFKEQ.

Comment on this clonotype: The germline gene is not matched at one end of the junction; a read error may be the cause. This chain uses TRBV6-5 with TRBJ1-2, with 8 nucleotides matching TRBD1. This CDR3 has 14 amino acids. Germline V gene sequence: CDR1 MNHEY, CDR2 SVGAGI. This CDR3 reads CANSYGQGKYGYIF. The CDR3 nucleotides are TGTGCCAACAGTTACGGACAGGGAAAATATGGCTACATCTTC.

On this clonotype: A much more abundant neighbour one base away suggests this may be a read error. The CDR3 does not end in the conserved phenylalanine or tryptophan, so this is likely a read error. The V call is TRBV5-6, the J call TRBJ1-2; 8 bases fit TRBD1. CDR1 SGHDT and CDR2 YYEEEE come from the germline V gene. The trim removed 2 bases at V and 4 bases at J, leaving 4 bases unmatched. This CDR3 has 14 residues. CDR3 DNA: TGTGCCAGCAGCTTAGCAGGGGGCGGCTATGGCTACACCTCC. This translates into CASSLAGGGYGYTS.

Concerning this clonotype itself: A junction end diverges from the germline sequence, so it may reflect a read error. The chain recombines TRBV11-2 with TRBJ1-1, with a possible D match to TRBD1 (5 bases). This CDR3 has 14 residues. Germline CDR1 SGHAT, CDR2 FQNNGV. Here the CDR3 reads CAGSSTGDGTEAFF. In nucleotides, the CDR3 is TGTGCCGGCAGCTCAACAGGAGATGGGACTGAAGCTTTCTTT. Full variable domain (missing parts from reference TRBV11-2 and TRBJ1-1): EAGVAQSPRYKIIEKRQSVAFWCNPISGHATLYWYQQILGQGPKLLIQFQNNGVVDDSQLPKDRFSAERLKGVDSTLKIQPAKLEDSAVYLCAGSSTGDGTEAFFGQGTRLTVV.

The gene calls are TRBV12-3 or TRBV12-4 and TRBJ2-1; D perhaps matches TRBD1 (6 bases). This CDR3 is 15 amino acids long. The V end was cut by 3 bases, the J end by 8 bases, with 17 bases between. The DNA of the CDR3 is TGTGCCAGCAGTTTCCAAGTACAGGGCGACCATGAGCAGTTCTTC. Protein product: CASSFQVQGDHEQFF.

Details on this clonotype: Lacking the conserved final phenylalanine or tryptophan, this CDR3 likely reflects a read error. The rearrangement uses TRBV10-3 and TRBJ2-7, with D perhaps matching TRBD2 (6 bases). The CDR3 spans 16 residues. Germline V gene sequence: CDR1 ENHRY, CDR2 SYGVKD. V was cut by 6 bases and J by 2 bases, with 20 bases left in between. The CDR3 nucleotides are TGTGCCATCAGCCTGAAACGGGGGTCTCTAACCTACGAGCAGTACTCC. Translated, it gives CAISLKRGSLTYEQYS.

The V gene is TRBV7-9, the J gene TRBJ1-2; perhaps TRBD1 as D (5 bases). Germline V lookup: CDR1 SEHNR, CDR2 FQNEAQ (reference sequence). The CDR3 totals 16 residues. Trimming cost V 2 bases and J 8 bases, with 21 bases left between them. The chain's CDR3 is CASSLSDRTRGGGYTF. The CDR3 DNA sequence: TGTGCCAGCAGCTTATCCGATCGGACAAGGGGCGGAGGCTACACCTTC.

This chain connects TRBV6-1 to TRBJ1-1; TRBD1 might be the D (5 bases). The germline CDR1 and CDR2 sequences are MNHNS and SASEGT. V was trimmed by 6 bases and J by 0 bases, leaving 11 bases between them. The CDR3 totals 14 residues. In nucleotides, the CDR3 is TGTGCCAGCAGAAGGACACCCATGAACACTGAAGCTTTCTTT. Translation gives CASRRTPMNTEAFF.

Remarks on this clonotype: A read error may explain this, as a much larger clone is one base away. The V and J genes are TRBV6-5 and TRBJ2-7; 11 bases agree with TRBD1. Unmatched junction bases numbered 2, after V lost 4 bases and J lost 3 bases. This CDR3 comprises 14 residues. Germline CDR1 reads MNHEY; CDR2 reads SVGAGI. The CDR3 sequence is CASSWGQGVYEQYV. CDR3 coding DNA: TGTGCCAGCAGTTGGGGACAGGGGGTCTACGAGCAGTACGTC.

The chain links TRBV7-3 to TRBJ2-7, with TRBD2 as a possible D gene (6 bases). In germline, CDR1 is SGHTA, CDR2 FQGTGA. The ends were cut back, 4 bases at V and 2 bases at J, with 18 bases in the middle. The CDR3 is 16 amino acids. The CDR3 DNA reads TGTGCCAGCAGCTCGTGGGACTCACACTTAGCCTACGAGCAGTACTTC. This encodes CASSSWDSHLAYEQYF.

The rearrangement joins TRBV6-1 to TRBJ2-3, with D possibly matching TRBD2 (5 bases). Deletions cut 6 bases from V and 11 bases from J, with 33 bases between. Per germline, CDR1 MNHNS and CDR2 SASEGT. CDR3 length: 18 residues. CDR3 in amino acids: CASSSLRAGLLCSEQQYF. CDR3 sequence (DNA): TGTGCCAGCAGCTCCCTAAGGGCAGGACTCTTGTGCTCGGAGCAGCAGTATTTT.

There are a few counts of this clonotype. A much larger clone lies one base from this, so it may be a read error. This sequence joins TRBV5-6 and TRBJ2-3, with D maybe TRBD2 (6 bases). The CDR3 covers 13 residues. CDR1 is SGHDT and CDR2 is YYEEEE in the germline V gene. CDR3 nucleotide sequence: TGTGTCAGCAGCTTTACGGACGGGAGAACGCAGTATTTT. Translated, it gives CVSSFTDGRTQYF.

Notes on this clonotype: A single base separates this from a much larger clone, so it may be a read error. This chain's CDR3 is CAWSVLNTEALF. The CDR3 DNA reads as TGTGCCTGGAGTGTACTGAACACTGAAGCTCTCTTT. The chain carries TRBV30 and TRBJ1-1; D remains ambiguous. The CDR3 length is 12 residues. The germline V gene encodes CDR1 GTSNPN and CDR2 SVGIG (reference sequence).

The gene calls are TRBV11-2 and TRBJ2-7, with 12 bases fitting TRBD2. From germline, CDR1 is SGHAT and CDR2 FQNNGV. This CDR3 has 19 residues. The CDR3 DNA reads TGTGCCGGCAGCTTTAGGGCTAGCGGGAGGGCGAGGCTTTGTTACGAGCAGTACGTC. It specifies CAGSFRASGRARLCYEQYV.

In the case of this clonotype: This may arise from a read error, as a much more abundant clone is one base away. This chain connects TRBV14 to TRBJ1-2, with a weak D call TRBD1 (5 bases). CDR3 length: 17 residues. Germline CDR1 and CDR2: SGHDN and FVKESK. The CDR3 reads CANSQDRGASPNYGYTF. The CDR3 coding sequence is TGTGCCAACAGCCAAGATCGTGGGGCCTCCCCAAACTATGGCTACACCTTC.

On this clonotype itself: One junction end does not reproduce the germline sequence, and a read error may be involved. This chain connects TRBV11-3 to TRBJ2-1; TRBD2 is a possible D gene (5 bases). CDR1 SGHNT and CDR2 YENEEA come from the germline V gene. The CDR3 is 16 amino acids. In DNA form, the CDR3 reads TGTGCCAGCAGCTTAGGCTCTAGAGGGATTGACAATAAGCAGTTCTTC. As protein: CASSLGSRGIDNKQFF.

A word on this clonotype: The junction departs from the called germline gene at one end, perhaps through a read error. This chain uses TRBV5-1 with TRBJ2-3; the D gene is possibly TRBD2 (6 bases). The germline V gene has CDR1 SGHRS and CDR2 YFSETQ. This CDR3 contains 13 residues. The CDR3: CASGDGSRDTQYF. CDR3 DNA sequence: TGCGCCAGCGGAGACGGGAGCAGAGATACGCAGTATTTT.

This clonotype was detected many times. This chain uses TRBV13 with TRBJ2-7; 8 nucleotides line up with TRBD2. The V and J ends lost 0 bases and 2 bases, in that order; junction bases with no gene match: 0. In germline, CDR1 is PRHDT, CDR2 FYEKMQ (reference sequence). This CDR3 has 14 amino acids. The CDR3 loop is CASSLGLAAYEQYF. The CDR3 region has the DNA TGTGCCAGCAGCTTAGGACTAGCGGCCTACGAGCAGTACTTC.

On this clonotype: Since the CDR3 does not end with the conserved phenylalanine or tryptophan, this likely comes from a read error. The chain is built from TRBV30 and TRBJ2-3, with 13 bases identical to TRBD2. Germline CDR1 GTSNPN, CDR2 SVGIG (reference sequence). There are 16 residues in the CDR3. The CDR3 is CPWTRGLAGNTDTQYL. The CDR3 region has the DNA TGTCCCTGGACAAGGGGACTAGCGGGGAACACAGATACGCAGTATCTT.

This clonotype was seen a few times. This may stem from a read error, because a much larger clone lies one nucleotide away. The chain recombines TRBV5-4 with TRBJ2-3; D unresolved. Trimming left V 2 bases short and J 2 bases short, with 9 bases between. Germline CDR1 and CDR2: SGHNT and YYREEE (reference sequence). The CDR3 has 14 residues. The CDR3 reads CASSLIQNTDTQYF. For the CDR3, the DNA is TGTGCCAGCAGCTTAATACAGAACACAGATACGCAGTATTTT.

Points on this clonotype: Here the CDR3 omits its conserved ending phenylalanine or tryptophan, so a read error is the likely source. J is TRBJ2-2 and V is TRBV11-2; no definite D call. In germline, CDR1 is SGHAT, CDR2 FQNNGV. CDR3 size: 15 residues. The CDR3 is CASSLVWSNTWELFY. CDR3 nucleotides: TGTGCCAGCAGCTTAGTGTGGTCTAACACCTGGGAGCTGTTTTAT.

About this clonotype: At one end the junction does not follow the germline gene, possibly because of a read error. This chain connects TRBV11-2 to TRBJ1-6, with 8 bases fitting TRBD1. The length of the CDR3 is 13 residues. Germline CDR1 is SGHAT and CDR2 is FQNNGV. The CDR3 bases are TGTGCCGGCAGCGACGACAGGGGTCCGGCCCTCCACTTT. This translates into CAGSDDRGPALHF.

This clonotype occurred once. A much larger clone is a single base away; this may be a read error. The chain recombines TRBV5-1 with TRBJ2-7; D is undetermined. The CDR3 extends over 14 amino acids. Looked up from germline, CDR1 is SGHRS and CDR2 is YFSETQ. V lost 6 bases and J 3 bases, leaving 16 bases between the germline ends. The CDR3 region is CASNSKEPLYEQYF. CDR3 in DNA: TGCGCCAGCAACTCGAAGGAGCCCCTCTACGAGCAGTACTTC.

Comment on this clonotype: This may be a read error, as it is one base from a much larger clone. The rearrangement joins TRBV28 to TRBJ2-7; 8 bases line up with TRBD2. The CDR3 totals 18 residues. Germline V gene sequence: CDR1 MDHEN, CDR2 SYDVKM. CDR3 nucleotide sequence: TGTGCCAGCAGTCCCTATTTAGTACGGGGGGGAGAGTCCTACGAGAAGTACTTC. Amino acid sequence: CASSPYLVRGGESYEKYF.

This chain uses TRBV29-1 with TRBJ2-2; D not certain. Per germline, CDR1 SQVTM and CDR2 ANQGSEA. Trimming removed 6 bases at V and 1 base at J, with 12 bases between. This CDR3 spans 14 amino acids. CDR3 residues: CSVVSNVNTGELFF. The CDR3 nucleotides read TGCAGCGTCGTTAGCAATGTGAACACCGGGGAGCTGTTTTTT.

The chain combines TRBV5-1 with TRBJ1-5; no firm D call. The V and J ends lost 0 bases and 2 bases respectively, with 3 bases between them. The germline CDR1 and CDR2 sequences are SGHRS and YFSETQ. The CDR3 has 13 residues. In nucleotides, the CDR3 is TGCGCCAGCAGCTTGGTGGGCAATCAGCCCCAGCATTTT. Amino acid sequence: CASSLVGNQPQHF.

With regard to this clonotype: The junction differs from germline at one of its ends, possibly a read error. V usage is TRBV6-5 and J usage is TRBJ1-1; TRBD1 matches 8 bases. This CDR3 contains 14 residues. Germline CDR1 is MNHEY and CDR2 is SVGAGI. CDR3 residues: CASNSQGADTEAVF. Here the CDR3 DNA reads TGTGCCAGTAACTCCCAGGGGGCGGACACTGAGGCTGTCTTT.